This T cell receptor (beta chain) came from a study of blood T cell repertoires in COVID-19. Study-wide context: Acute-phase and convalescent COVID-19 samples originated in the United States, Italy and Spain.

Cohort allocation depended upon clinical history that participants reported. For recovered donors of Cohort 3, there were two negative PCRs, clearance, or symptom resolution. J gave up 2 bases and V 4 bases, and 4 bases lay outside the gene matches. The CDR3 contains 15 residues. CDR1 SGHVS and CDR2 FNYEAQ come from the germline V gene. In the original processing: Reference gene primer amplification gave nucleated cell count estimates. Assay used: immunoSEQ multiplex PCR; TCRdb lists only in-frame clones, some missing. D and trimming come from the DNA, and the V and J calls and clone size come from that table. In the table there are around 220,000 clones, 80% to 95% of which are singletons.

The TCR was taken from a woman under 30 who had recovered from COVID-19. Sequenced input: PBMCs or T cells enriched from blood (not recorded which). The chain couples TRBV7-6 to TRBJ1-5; 8 bases agree with TRBD1. CDR3 nucleotides: TGTGCCAGCAGCTCCGGACAGGGTGGCAATCAGCCCCAGCATTTT. Translating gives CASSSGQGGNQPQHF.